This T cell receptor (beta chain) was sequenced in a study of early T cells in non-severe SARS-CoV-2 infection. Overall study: The sequenced material was bulk RNA from unsorted whole blood, and its chains were unpaired.

Findings of the study overall: Matching results from VDJdb favored anti-spike CD8 responses, leaving private and CD4 specificities undetected.

Unique molecular identifier tags were affixed to discrete cDNA molecules. TCRdb reprocessed the 5' RACE reads with MiXCR, giving one entry per CDR3 protein. The sample contains about 61,000 distinct CDR3 sequences, around 13% of which appear only once. A note on this clonotype: Its specificity is not known.

Germline values: CDR1 SGHTA, CDR2 FQGNSA. Deletions cut 5 bases from V and 4 bases from J, with 17 bases between. This CDR3 is built from 15 residues. V is TRBV7-2 and J is TRBJ1-2; D not resolved. The TCR was taken from an adult who was a healthcare worker with PCR-confirmed SARS-CoV-2 infection or an uninfected control (not recorded which). The donor label of this sample is uncertain. Source: whole blood, taken at baseline. CDR3 in DNA: TGTGCCAGCAGCCCTAATCAGGCTTACAGCTATGGCTACACCTTC. This sequence encodes CASSPNQAYSYGYTF.